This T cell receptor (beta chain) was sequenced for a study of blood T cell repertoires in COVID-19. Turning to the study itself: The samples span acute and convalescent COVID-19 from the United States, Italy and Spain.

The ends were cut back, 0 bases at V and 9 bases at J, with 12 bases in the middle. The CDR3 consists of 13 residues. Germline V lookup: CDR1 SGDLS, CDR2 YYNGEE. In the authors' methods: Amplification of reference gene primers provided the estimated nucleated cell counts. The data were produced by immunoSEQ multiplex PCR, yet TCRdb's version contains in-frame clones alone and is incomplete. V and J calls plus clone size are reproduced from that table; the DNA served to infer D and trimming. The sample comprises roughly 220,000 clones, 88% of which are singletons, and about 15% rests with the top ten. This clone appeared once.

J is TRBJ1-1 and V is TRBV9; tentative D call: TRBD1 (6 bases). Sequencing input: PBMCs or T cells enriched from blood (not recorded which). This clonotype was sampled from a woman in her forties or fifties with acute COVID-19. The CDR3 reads CASSVGGDRKAFF. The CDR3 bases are TGTGCCAGCAGCGTAGGGGGAGACAGGAAAGCTTTCTTT.